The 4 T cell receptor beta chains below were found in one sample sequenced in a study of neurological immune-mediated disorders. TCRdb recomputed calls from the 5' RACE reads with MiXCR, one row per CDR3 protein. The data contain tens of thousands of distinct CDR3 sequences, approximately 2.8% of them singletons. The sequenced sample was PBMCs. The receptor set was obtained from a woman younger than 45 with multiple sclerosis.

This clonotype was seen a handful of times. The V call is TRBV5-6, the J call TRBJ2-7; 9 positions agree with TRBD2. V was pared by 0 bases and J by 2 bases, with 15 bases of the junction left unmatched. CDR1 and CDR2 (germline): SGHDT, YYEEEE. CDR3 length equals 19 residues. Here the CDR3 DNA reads TGTGCCAGCAGCTTGGGTCGAGGGGGCCAGGCTAGCGGGGCCTACGAGCAGTACTTC. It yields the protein CASSLGRGGQASGAYEQYF.

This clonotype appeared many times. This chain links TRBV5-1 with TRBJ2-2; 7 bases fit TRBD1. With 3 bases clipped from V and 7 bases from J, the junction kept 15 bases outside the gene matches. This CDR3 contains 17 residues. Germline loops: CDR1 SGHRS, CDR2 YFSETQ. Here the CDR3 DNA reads TGCGCCAGCAGCTATTCGACAGGGATTGAGGTCGGCGGGGAGCTGTTTTTT. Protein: CASSYSTGIEVGGELFF.

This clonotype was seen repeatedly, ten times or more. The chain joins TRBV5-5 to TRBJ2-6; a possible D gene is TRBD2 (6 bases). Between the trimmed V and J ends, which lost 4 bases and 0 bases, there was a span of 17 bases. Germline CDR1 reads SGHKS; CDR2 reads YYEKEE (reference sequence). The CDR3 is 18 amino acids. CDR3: CASSRWLSGSSGANVLTF. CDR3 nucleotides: TGTGCCAGCAGCCGGTGGCTTAGCGGAAGCTCTGGGGCCAACGTCCTGACTTTC. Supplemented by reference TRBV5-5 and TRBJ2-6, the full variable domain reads DAGVTQSPTHLIKTRGQQVTLRCSPISGHKSVSWYQQVLGQGPQFIFQYYEKEERGRGNFPDRFSARQFPNYSSELNVNALLLGDSALYLCASSRWLSGSSGANVLTFGAGSRLTVL.

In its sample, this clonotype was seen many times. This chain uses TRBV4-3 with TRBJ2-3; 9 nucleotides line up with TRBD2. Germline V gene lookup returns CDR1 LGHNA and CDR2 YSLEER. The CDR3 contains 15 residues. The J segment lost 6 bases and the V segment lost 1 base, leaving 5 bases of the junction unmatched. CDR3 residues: CASSQGGGRADTQYF. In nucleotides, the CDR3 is TGCGCCAGCAGCCAAGGGGGCGGGAGGGCCGATACGCAGTATTTT.